A single sample gave rise to the 20 T cell receptor beta chains below, sequenced in a study of cytomegalovirus exposure and HLA in healthy donors. Clones were read by immunoSEQ multiplex PCR, and TCRdb kept only the in-frame ones, dropping some. The sample carries about 220,000 clones, just over 90% recorded once. Sequenced material: PBMCs. The source is a woman under 30 in good health and CMV-seronegative.

The J gene is TRBJ1-3, the V gene TRBV7-2, with 8 bases fitting TRBD1. The CDR3 covers 15 residues. Germline trimming cut 5 bases from V and 4 bases from J; bases unmatched to any gene: 7. In germline, CDR1 is SGHTA, CDR2 FQGNSA. For the CDR3, the DNA is TGTGCCAGCAGCCCGGCGACAGGGGCCGGAAACACCATATATTTT. It codes for CASSPATGAGNTIYF.

This rearrangement joins TRBV5-1 to TRBJ2-7, with TRBD2 identical over 10 bases. V lost 3 bases to trimming and J lost 5 bases; unmatched junction nucleotides: 14. The CDR3 extends over 17 amino acids. CDR1 SGHRS and CDR2 YFSETQ come from the germline V gene. The CDR3, as DNA: TGCGCCAGCAGCTCCGGGGCTAGCGGGAGATTTACCCACGAGCAGTACTTC. This codes for CASSSGASGRFTHEQYF.

This clone occurred a few times. This chain joins TRBV27 and TRBJ2-5, with 7 positions matching TRBD1. The CDR3 covers 21 residues. CDR1 is MNHEY, CDR2 SMNVEV, per germline (reference sequence). The V gene end was trimmed by 2 bases and the J gene end by 2 bases; junction bases not matched to a gene: 23. The CDR3 coding sequence is TGTGCCAGCAGTTTAAGGATAGGGGGCGGCTTACCAACTGGAAGACAAGAGACCCAGTACTTC. Protein product: CASSLRIGGGLPTGRQETQYF.

The V and J genes are TRBV6-6 and TRBJ1-2; D gene uncertain. Trimming removed 8 bases from V and 7 bases from J, with 11 bases in between. The germline gives CDR1 MNHNY, CDR2 SVGAGI (reference sequence). This CDR3 is built from 11 residues. The CDR3 DNA is TGTGCCAGCGAGCAAGGCGGTGGCTACACCTTC. Its protein product is CASEQGGGYTF.

The chain employs TRBV5-6 and TRBJ1-1, with D uncertain. The CDR3 covers 13 residues. Trimming stripped 0 bases from V and 6 bases from J, with 9 bases between. From germline, CDR1 is SGHDT and CDR2 YYEEEE. The CDR3 region is CASSLAGKSEAFF. The DNA of the CDR3 is TGTGCCAGCAGCTTGGCGGGGAAATCTGAAGCTTTCTTT.

Worth noting for this clone: At the DNA level, this CDR3 is encoded by other sequences in the same sample as well. J is TRBJ2-7 and V is TRBV4-1, with a possible D match to TRBD2 (6 bases). CDR1 is MGHRA and CDR2 is YSYEKL in the germline V gene. V lost 1 base to trimming and J lost 4 bases, with 11 bases between them. This CDR3 region has 14 residues. CDR3 in amino acids: CASSQGEEGYEQYF. CDR3 DNA: TGCGCCAGCAGCCAAGGGGAGGAGGGGTACGAGCAGTACTTC.

The chain links TRBV15 to TRBJ1-1; possible D gene TRBD1, 6 bases. The length of the CDR3 is 12 residues. CDR1 and CDR2 from the germline V gene are LNHNV and YYDKDF (reference sequence). Trimming stripped 7 bases from V and 3 bases from J, with 9 bases between. DNA of the CDR3: TGTGCCACCAAGGGGGGGTACACTGAAGCTTTCTTT. It yields the protein CATKGGYTEAFF. Using reference TRBV15 and TRBJ1-1 for the parts outside the CDR3, the full variable domain is DAMVIQNPRYQVTQFGKPVTLSCSQTLNHNVMYWYQQKSSQAPKLLFHYYDKDFNNEADTPDNFQSRRPNTSFCFLDIRSPGLGDTAMYLCATKGGYTEAFFGQGTRLTVV.

This clone was seen once. Written as DNA, the CDR3 is TGCGCCAGCAGCTTGGTCGGGGGACTCCTATCCTACAATGAGCAGTTCTTC. Translating it yields CASSLVGGLLSYNEQFF. The rearrangement uses TRBV5-1 and TRBJ2-1; a weak D match, TRBD2 (6 bases). This CDR3 has 17 residues. Looked up from germline, CDR1 is SGHRS and CDR2 is YFSETQ. V gave up 0 bases and J gave up 1 base, with 14 bases separating them.

This clone was seen only once. The J gene is TRBJ1-1, the V gene TRBV9; 11 bases are shared with TRBD1. There are 15 residues in the CDR3. Looked up from germline, CDR1 is SGDLS and CDR2 is YYNGEE. V dropped 3 bases and J dropped 11; count of bases not matched to a gene: 12. CDR3 nucleotides: TGTGCCAGCAGCGCGCCGGGACAGGGGGAGGAGATGGCTTTCTTT. It encodes CASSAPGQGEEMAFF.

This chain joins TRBV28 and TRBJ2-1; 13 nucleotides line up with TRBD2. The V and J ends lost 7 bases and 10 bases, in that order; junction bases with no gene match: 10. Germline CDR1 and CDR2: MDHEN and SYDVKM. The length of the CDR3 is 15 residues. CDR3 nucleotides: TGTGCCAGCATCCCAGGACTAGCGGGAGAGGGGGAGCAGTTCTTC. Its translation: CASIPGLAGEGEQFF.

J is TRBJ1-1 and V is TRBV6-1; D uncertain. V lost 5 bases and J lost 1, with 14 bases in between. CDR3 length: 15 residues. Germline CDR1 reads MNHNS; CDR2 reads SASEGT. CDR3 DNA sequence: TGTGCCAGCAGTCAAGTGCGCACCCCGAACACTGAAGCTTTCTTT. Translating it yields CASSQVRTPNTEAFF.

This clone was counted only a few times. V is TRBV28 and J is TRBJ2-7, with 7 bases identical to TRBD2. There are 14 residues in the CDR3. V was clipped by 7 bases and J by 5 bases; unmatched bases: 11. The germline V gene encodes CDR1 MDHEN and CDR2 SYDVKM. CDR3 in amino acids: CASIPGGRADEQYF. CDR3 sequence (DNA): TGTGCCAGCATCCCCGGAGGGAGGGCGGACGAGCAGTACTTC.

This chain joins TRBV30 and TRBJ1-2, with 9 bases aligning to TRBD1. This CDR3 has 13 residues. Germline values: CDR1 GTSNPN, CDR2 SVGIG (reference sequence). V trimming: 5 bases; J trimming: 4 bases; junction bases outside the gene matches: 5. The CDR3 protein is CAWEPGQGYGYTF. CDR3 coding DNA: TGTGCCTGGGAACCGGGACAGGGCTATGGCTACACCTTC.

The rearrangement uses TRBV7-9 and TRBJ2-7, with TRBD1 identical over 10 bases. The CDR3 runs 14 residues. From germline, CDR1 is SEHNR and CDR2 FQNEAQ (reference sequence). V lost 6 bases to trimming and J lost 5 bases; unmatched junction nucleotides: 7. Here the CDR3 reads CASSSGQGLDEQYF. The CDR3 region has the DNA TGTGCCAGCAGTTCGGGACAGGGGCTCGACGAGCAGTACTTC.

V gene TRBV29-1 combines with J gene TRBJ2-7; 9 bases are a match to TRBD1. CDR1 and CDR2 (germline): SQVTM, ANQGSEA. With 2 bases clipped from V and 3 bases from J, the junction kept 2 bases outside the gene matches. The CDR3 length is 13 residues. This CDR3 is CSVELGQGYEQYF. CDR3 coding DNA: TGCAGCGTTGAACTGGGACAGGGCTACGAGCAGTACTTC.

The genes are TRBV7-3 and TRBJ1-6; 7 positions match TRBD1. Germline V gene data show CDR1 as SGHTA and CDR2 as FQGTGA. The CDR3 sequence is 14 residues long. The V gene end was trimmed by 3 bases and the J gene end by 5 bases; junction bases not matched to a gene: 1. The CDR3 sequence: CASSFQGDNSPLHF. For the CDR3, the DNA is TGTGCCAGCAGCTTCCAGGGGGATAATTCACCCCTCCACTTT.

The chain recombines TRBV27 with TRBJ1-2; 7 bases match TRBD1. The V gene's germline CDR1 is MNHEY and CDR2 SMNVEV (reference sequence). This CDR3 is 18 amino acids long. V lost 2 bases, J lost 2 bases, and 14 bases stayed unmatched. The DNA for the CDR3 is TGTGCCAGCAGTTTAAGGCCTCATGGAAGGGGGCGGAACTATGGCTACACCTTC. Protein: CASSLRPHGRGRNYGYTF.

The rearrangement links TRBV25-1 to TRBJ2-1; the D gene is possibly TRBD2 (5 bases). The CDR3 length is 16 residues. Trimming left V 5 bases short and J 8 bases short, with 22 bases between. Germline values: CDR1 MGHDK, CDR2 SYGVNS. Here the CDR3 DNA reads TGTGCCAGCAGTCCCCCCTCGGCGGTTGGGCGGGATGAGCAGTTCTTC. Its translation: CASSPPSAVGRDEQFF.

The V gene is TRBV7-9, the J gene TRBJ2-2, with a weak D call TRBD1 (6 bases). With 4 bases removed from V and 7 bases from J, the gap between germline ends came to 13 bases. The CDR3 spans 14 residues. Germline CDR1 SEHNR, CDR2 FQNEAQ (reference sequence). CDR3 region: CASSYTGFGGELFF. The CDR3 nucleotides read TGTGCCAGCAGCTATACAGGGTTCGGCGGGGAGCTGTTTTTT.

The chain recombines TRBV13 with TRBJ2-7; D is possibly TRBD2 (5 bases). V was trimmed by 4 bases and J by 2 bases, leaving 12 bases between them. Germline CDR1 PRHDT, CDR2 FYEKMQ (reference sequence). CDR3 length: 14 residues. This chain's CDR3 is CASSSSDLAYEQYF. Written as DNA, the CDR3 is TGTGCCAGCAGCTCCTCGGACTTGGCCTACGAGCAGTACTTC.